The clone carrying this T cell receptor (beta chain) was seen more than once but under ten times. No antigen is known for it. The V gene lost 7 bases and the J gene lost 8 bases, with 12 bases spanning the gap. Germline CDR1 reads LGHDT; CDR2 reads YNNKEL (reference sequence). There are 12 residues in the CDR3. Assay used: immunoSEQ multiplex PCR; TCRdb lists only in-frame clones, some missing. The sample has around 130,000 clones; 75% to 90% are singletons. This sample was taken from a study of T cell responses to AZD1222 COVID-19 vaccine. The study's findings and limits: The reported proportion of spike-specific TCRs targeting unmutated variant regions was nearly half.

This sequence originates from an adult in good health. The material was peripheral blood, obtained on day 0 of AZD1222 vaccination. The genes are TRBV3-1 (or the pseudogene TRBV3-2) and TRBJ1-5, with D perhaps TRBD1 (5 bases). Here the CDR3 reads CASTPWGKPQHF. CDR3 nucleotides: TGTGCCAGCACCCCTTGGGGCAAGCCCCAGCATTTT.